This T cell receptor (beta chain) was recorded in a study of PD-1 blockade in classical Hodgkin lymphoma. Study-level results: Unlike CD8+ TCR diversity, which did not rise significantly by C4D1, CD4+ TCR diversity did. Repertoire differences lack defined causes, possibly disease activity or prior therapy. Whoever responded completely had baseline diversity much like that seen in newly diagnosed patients. Newly diagnosed patients were reported to exhibit reduced baseline TCR diversity relative to healthy donors.

The assay was immunoSEQ multiplex PCR, and TCRdb's table has in-frame clones only and misses some. The repertoire has more than 90,000 clones, roughly four fifths of them found once; the top ten carry under 20%. CDR3 length equals 17 residues. With 0 bases clipped from V and 5 bases from J, the junction kept 4 bases outside the gene matches. Germline assignment: CDR1 MGHRA and CDR2 YSYEKL. All trial patients relapsed after autologous stem cell transplantation. As regards this clone: Its antigen is undetermined.

The receptor was isolated from a human donor with classical Hodgkin lymphoma. The chain combines TRBV4-1 with TRBJ2-3; TRBD2 aligns across 14 bases. This material consisted of peripheral blood mononuclear cells (PBMCs), taken before the second cycle of nivolumab. CDR3 DNA sequence: TGCGCCAGCAGCCAAGAGGGACTAGCGGGAGTAGGAGATACGCAGTATTTT. This gives the protein CASSQEGLAGVGDTQYF.